This T cell receptor beta chain comes out of a study of beta chain features in type 1 diabetes. Germline V CDR1 and CDR2: SGHRS, YFSETQ. The CDR3 sequence is 11 residues long. Trimming shortened V by 3 bases and J by 3 bases, and 2 bases separated the two germline ends. This clone has just a few counts. Its target is not known. Overall study results and limits: VDJ junctions sequenced from type 1 diabetes patients showed fewer insertions and more deletions.

All of the isolated RNA was reverse transcribed, so expressed TCRB transcripts were sequenced. Method: immunoSEQ multiplex PCR; TCRdb's copy keeps in-frame clones and lacks some. The table records about 230,000 clones, over 8.5% of them present only once. On average, the one heparinised blood draw given by each donor was approximately 120 mL. Naive, central memory, regulatory and stem cell-like memory cells within the CD4+ compartment were sorted using CD45RO/CCR7/CD25/CD127/CD95/CD27. The specimen sequenced was naive CD4+ T cells from blood. The chain recombines TRBV5-1 with TRBJ2-3; D call uncertain. The receptor was isolated from a woman in her late teens or twenties in good health. This CDR3 is CASSSTDTQYF. Written as DNA, the CDR3 is TGCGCCAGCAGCTCGACAGATACGCAGTATTTT.